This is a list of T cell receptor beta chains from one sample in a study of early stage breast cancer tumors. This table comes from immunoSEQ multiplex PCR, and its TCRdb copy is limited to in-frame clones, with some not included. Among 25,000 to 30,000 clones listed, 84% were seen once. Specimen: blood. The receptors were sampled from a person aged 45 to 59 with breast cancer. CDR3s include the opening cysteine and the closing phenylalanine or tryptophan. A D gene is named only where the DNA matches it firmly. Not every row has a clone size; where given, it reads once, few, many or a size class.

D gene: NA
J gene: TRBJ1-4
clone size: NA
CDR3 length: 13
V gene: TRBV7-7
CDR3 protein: CASSLGAGEKLFF
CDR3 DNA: TGTGCCAGCAGCTTGGGGGCAGGAGAAAAACTGTTTTTT

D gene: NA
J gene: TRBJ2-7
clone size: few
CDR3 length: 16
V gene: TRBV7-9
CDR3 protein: CASSHNAGPSSYEQYF
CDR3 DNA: TGTGCCAGCAGCCATAACGCAGGCCCATCTTCCTACGAGCAGTACTTC

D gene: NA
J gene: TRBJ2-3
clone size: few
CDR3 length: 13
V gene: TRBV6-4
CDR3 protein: CASSDSPLDTQYF
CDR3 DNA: TGTGCCAGCAGTGACTCCCCCCTGGATACGCAGTATTTT

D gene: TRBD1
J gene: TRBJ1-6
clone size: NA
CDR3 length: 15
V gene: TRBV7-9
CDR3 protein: CASSRPGTGSSPLHF
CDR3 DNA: TGTGCCAGCAGCCGGCCCGGGACAGGGTCTTCACCCCTCCACTTT

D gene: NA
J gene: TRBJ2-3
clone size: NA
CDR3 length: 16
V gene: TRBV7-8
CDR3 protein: CASSLGTYSATDTQYF
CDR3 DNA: TGTGCCAGCAGCTTAGGGACTTATAGTGCCACAGATACGCAGTATTTT

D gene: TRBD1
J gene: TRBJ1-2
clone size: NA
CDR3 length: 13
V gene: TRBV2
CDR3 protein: CASSADRVGGYTF
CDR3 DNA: TGTGCCAGCAGTGCCGACAGGGTAGGAGGCTACACCTTC

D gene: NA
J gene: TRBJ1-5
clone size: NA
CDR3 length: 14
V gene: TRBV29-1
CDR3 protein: CSVGAGFSNQPQHF
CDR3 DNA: TGCAGCGTGGGGGCAGGCTTTAGCAATCAGCCCCAGCATTTT

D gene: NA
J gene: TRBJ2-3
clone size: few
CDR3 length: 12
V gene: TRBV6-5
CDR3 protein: CASSPFRDTQYF
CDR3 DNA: TGTGCCAGCAGTCCTTTCCGAGATACGCAGTATTTT

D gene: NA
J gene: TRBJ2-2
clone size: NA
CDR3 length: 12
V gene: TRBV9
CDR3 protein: CASSNPTGELFF
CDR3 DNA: TGTGCCAGCAGCAACCCGACCGGGGAGCTGTTTTTT

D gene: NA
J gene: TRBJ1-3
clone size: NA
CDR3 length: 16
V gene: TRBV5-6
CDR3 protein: CASSLDYRASGNTIYF
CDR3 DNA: TGTGCCAGCAGCTTAGACTACAGAGCCTCTGGAAACACCATATATTTT

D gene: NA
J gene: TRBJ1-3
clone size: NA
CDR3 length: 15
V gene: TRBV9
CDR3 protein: CASGRQDSSGNTIYF
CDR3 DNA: TGTGCCAGCGGCAGACAGGACAGCTCTGGAAACACCATATATTTT

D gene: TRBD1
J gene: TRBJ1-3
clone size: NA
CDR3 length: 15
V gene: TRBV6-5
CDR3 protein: CASSYLQGRANTIYF
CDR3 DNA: TGTGCCAGCAGTTACCTACAGGGGAGAGCGAACACCATATATTTT

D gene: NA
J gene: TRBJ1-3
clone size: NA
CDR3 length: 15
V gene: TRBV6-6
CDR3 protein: CASSWTATSGNTIYF
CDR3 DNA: TGTGCCAGCAGTTGGACAGCGACCTCTGGAAACACCATATATTTT

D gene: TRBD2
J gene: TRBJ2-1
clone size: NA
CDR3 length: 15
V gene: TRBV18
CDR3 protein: CASLKGTSGYNEQFF
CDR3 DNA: TGTGCCAGCTTAAAGGGGACTAGCGGGTACAATGAGCAGTTCTTC

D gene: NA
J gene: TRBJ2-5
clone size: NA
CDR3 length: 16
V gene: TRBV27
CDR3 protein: CASSLSRPSPSETQYF
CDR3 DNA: TGTGCCAGCAGTTTGAGCAGACCCTCACCAAGCGAGACCCAGTACTTC

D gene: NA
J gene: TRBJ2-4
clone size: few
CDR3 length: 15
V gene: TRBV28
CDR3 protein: CASSAAAAGKNIQYF
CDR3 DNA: TGTGCCAGCAGTGCCGCTGCGGCGGGGAAAAACATTCAGTACTTC

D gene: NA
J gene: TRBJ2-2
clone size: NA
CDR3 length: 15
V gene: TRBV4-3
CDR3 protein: CASSQDGWGTGELFF
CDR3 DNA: TGCGCCAGCAGCCAAGATGGGTGGGGGACCGGGGAGCTGTTTTTT

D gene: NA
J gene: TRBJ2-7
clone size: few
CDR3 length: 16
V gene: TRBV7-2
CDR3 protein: CASSPRLDFRSYEQYF
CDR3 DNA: TGTGCCAGCAGCCCTCGACTAGATTTTAGGTCCTACGAGCAGTACTTC

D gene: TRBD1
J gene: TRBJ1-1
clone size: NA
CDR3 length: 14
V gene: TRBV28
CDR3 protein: CASVGQGAITEAFF
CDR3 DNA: TGTGCCAGCGTGGGACAGGGAGCGATCACTGAAGCTTTCTTT

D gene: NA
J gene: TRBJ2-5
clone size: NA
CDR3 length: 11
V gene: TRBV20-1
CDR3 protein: CSATNQETQYF
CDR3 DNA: TGCAGTGCCACTAACCAAGAGACCCAGTACTTC

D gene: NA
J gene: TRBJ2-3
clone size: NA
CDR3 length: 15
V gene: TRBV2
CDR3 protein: CASSERPDPTDTQYF
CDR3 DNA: TGTGCCAGCAGTGAACGCCCCGACCCGACAGATACGCAGTATTTT

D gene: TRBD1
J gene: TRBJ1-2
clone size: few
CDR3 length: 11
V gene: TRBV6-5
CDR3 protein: CASSYGRDSHF
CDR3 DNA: TGTGCCAGCAGTTACGGCCGGGACAGCCACTTC

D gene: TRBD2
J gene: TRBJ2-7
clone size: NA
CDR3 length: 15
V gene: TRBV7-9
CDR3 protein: CASSAGLAGGLGQYF
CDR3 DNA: TGTGCCAGCAGCGCAGGGCTAGCGGGGGGTCTGGGGCAGTACTTC

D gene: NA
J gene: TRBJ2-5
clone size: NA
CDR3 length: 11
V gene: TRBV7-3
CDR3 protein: CASSFRETQYF
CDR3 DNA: TGTGCCAGCAGCTTCAGAGAGACCCAGTACTTC

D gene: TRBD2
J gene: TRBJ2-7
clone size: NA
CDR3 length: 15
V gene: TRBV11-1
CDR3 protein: CASSLGTSGTYEQYF
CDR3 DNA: TGTGCCAGCAGCTTAGGGACTAGCGGAACCTACGAGCAGTACTTC

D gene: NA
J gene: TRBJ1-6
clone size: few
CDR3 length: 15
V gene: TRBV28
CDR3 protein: CASGGGGRGDSPLHF
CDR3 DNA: TGTGCCAGCGGTGGGGGAGGCAGGGGAGATTCACCCCTCCACTTT

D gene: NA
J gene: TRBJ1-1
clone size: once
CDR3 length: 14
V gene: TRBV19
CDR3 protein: CASSIGRGNTEAFF
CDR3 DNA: TGTGCCAGTAGTATTGGTAGGGGAAACACTGAAGCTTTCTTT

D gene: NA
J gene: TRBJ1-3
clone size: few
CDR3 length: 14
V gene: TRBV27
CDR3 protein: CASRSAIPGNTIYF
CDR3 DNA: TGTGCCAGCAGGAGCGCCATACCTGGAAACACCATATATTTT

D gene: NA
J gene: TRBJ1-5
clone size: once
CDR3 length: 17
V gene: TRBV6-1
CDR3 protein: CASSEAGGIESNQPQHF
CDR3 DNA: TGTGCCAGCAGTGAAGCGGGAGGAATAGAAAGCAATCAGCCCCAGCATTTT

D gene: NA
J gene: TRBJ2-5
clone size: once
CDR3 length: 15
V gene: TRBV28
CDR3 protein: CASSWAVGPQETQYF
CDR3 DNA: TGTGCCAGCAGTTGGGCAGTCGGCCCCCAAGAGACCCAGTACTTC

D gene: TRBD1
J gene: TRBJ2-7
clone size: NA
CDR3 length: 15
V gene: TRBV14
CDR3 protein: CASSQRQGLSYEQYF
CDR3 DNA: TGTGCCAGCAGCCAAAGACAGGGTCTCTCCTACGAGCAGTACTTC

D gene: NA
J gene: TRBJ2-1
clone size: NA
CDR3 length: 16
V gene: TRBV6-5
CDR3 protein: CASSYLGRPPNNEQFF
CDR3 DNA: TGTGCCAGCAGTTACTTAGGGCGGCCCCCTAACAATGAGCAGTTCTTC

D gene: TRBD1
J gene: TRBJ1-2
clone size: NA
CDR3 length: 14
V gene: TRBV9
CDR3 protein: CASSGRTGADGYTF
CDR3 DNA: TGTGCCAGCAGCGGCCGGACAGGGGCGGATGGCTACACCTTC

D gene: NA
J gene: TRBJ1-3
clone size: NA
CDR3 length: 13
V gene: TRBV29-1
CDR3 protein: CSVEGRGGNTIYF
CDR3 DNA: TGCAGCGTTGAAGGCAGGGGCGGAAACACCATATATTTT

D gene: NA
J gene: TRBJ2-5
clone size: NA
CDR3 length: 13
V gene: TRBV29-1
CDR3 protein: CTVGHPARETQYF
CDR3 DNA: TGTACCGTCGGACATCCCGCCCGGGAGACCCAGTACTTC

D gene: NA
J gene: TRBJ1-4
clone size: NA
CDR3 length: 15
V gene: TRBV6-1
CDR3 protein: CASSEVGWANEKLFF
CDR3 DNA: TGTGCCAGCAGTGAGGTTGGGTGGGCTAATGAAAAACTGTTTTTT

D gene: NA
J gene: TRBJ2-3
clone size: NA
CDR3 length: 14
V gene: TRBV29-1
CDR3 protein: CSVEEGVLGYTQYF
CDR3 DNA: TGCAGCGTTGAAGAGGGGGTCCTAGGATATACGCAGTATTTT

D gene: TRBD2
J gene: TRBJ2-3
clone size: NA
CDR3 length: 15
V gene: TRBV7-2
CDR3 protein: CASSITPGGRDTQYF
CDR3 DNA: TGTGCCAGCAGCATCACCCCGGGGGGGCGCGATACGCAGTATTTT

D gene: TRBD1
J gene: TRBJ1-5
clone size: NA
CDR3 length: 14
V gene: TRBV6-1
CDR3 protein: CASTITQGSQPQHF
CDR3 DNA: TGTGCCAGCACCATTACACAGGGGTCGCAGCCCCAGCATTTT

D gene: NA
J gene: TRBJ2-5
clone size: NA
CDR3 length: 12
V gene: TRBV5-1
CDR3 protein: CASTHGGETQYF
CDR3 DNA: TGCGCCAGCACCCACGGAGGGGAGACCCAGTACTTC

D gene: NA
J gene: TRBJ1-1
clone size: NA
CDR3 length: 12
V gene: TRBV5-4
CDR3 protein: CASSQAHTEAFF
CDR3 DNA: TGTGCCAGCAGCCAGGCTCACACTGAAGCTTTCTTT

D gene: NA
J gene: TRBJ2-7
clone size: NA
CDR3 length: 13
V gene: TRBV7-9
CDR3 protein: CASSFDQAYEQYF
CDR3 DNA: TGTGCCAGCAGCTTTGACCAAGCGTACGAGCAGTACTTC

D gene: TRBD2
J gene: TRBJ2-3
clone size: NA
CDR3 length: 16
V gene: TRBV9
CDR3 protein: CASSAGTSGGGDTQYF
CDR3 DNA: TGTGCCAGCAGCGCCGGGACTAGCGGGGGGGGAGATACGCAGTATTTT

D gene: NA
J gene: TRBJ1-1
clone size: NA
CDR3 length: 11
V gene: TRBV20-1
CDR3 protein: CSARTAFVAFF
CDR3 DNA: TGCAGTGCTAGGACGGCGTTCGTAGCTTTCTTT

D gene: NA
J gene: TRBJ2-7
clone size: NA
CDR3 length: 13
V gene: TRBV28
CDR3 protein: CASSPGLDYEQYF
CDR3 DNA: TGTGCCAGCAGCCCCGGTTTGGACTACGAGCAGTACTTC

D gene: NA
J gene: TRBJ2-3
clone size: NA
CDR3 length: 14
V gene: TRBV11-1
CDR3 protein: CASSGSGLPDTQYF
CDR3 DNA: TGTGCCAGCAGCGGATCTGGGTTGCCAGATACGCAGTATTTT

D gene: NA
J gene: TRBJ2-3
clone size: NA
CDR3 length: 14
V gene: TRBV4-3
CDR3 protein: CASSQDTMRDTQYF
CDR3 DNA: TGCGCCAGCAGCCAAGATACGATGCGGGATACGCAGTATTTT

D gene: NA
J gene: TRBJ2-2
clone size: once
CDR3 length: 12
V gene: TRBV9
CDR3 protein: CASSVVEGELFF
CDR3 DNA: TGTGCCAGCAGCGTAGTAGAGGGGGAGCTGTTTTTT

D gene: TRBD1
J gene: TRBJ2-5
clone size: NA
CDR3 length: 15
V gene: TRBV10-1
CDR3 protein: CASSGTGKDQETQYF
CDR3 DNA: TGCGCCAGCAGTGGGACAGGGAAAGACCAAGAGACCCAGTACTTC

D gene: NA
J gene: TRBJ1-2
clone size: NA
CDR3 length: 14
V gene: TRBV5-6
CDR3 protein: CASSLEGVVYGYTF
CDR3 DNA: TGTGCCAGCAGCTTAGAGGGGGTGGTCTATGGCTACACCTTC